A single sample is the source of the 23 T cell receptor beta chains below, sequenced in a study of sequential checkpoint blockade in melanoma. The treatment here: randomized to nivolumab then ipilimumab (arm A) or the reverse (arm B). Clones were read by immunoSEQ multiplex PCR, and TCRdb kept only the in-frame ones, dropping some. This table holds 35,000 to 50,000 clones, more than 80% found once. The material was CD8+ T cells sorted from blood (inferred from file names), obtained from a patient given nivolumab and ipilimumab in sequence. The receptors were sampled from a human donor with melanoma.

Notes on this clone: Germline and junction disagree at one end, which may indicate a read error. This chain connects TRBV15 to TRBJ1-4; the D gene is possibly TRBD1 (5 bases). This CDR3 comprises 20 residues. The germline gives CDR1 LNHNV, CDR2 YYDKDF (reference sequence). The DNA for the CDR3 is TGTGCCACCAGCGGAGAGCCCCCGGGGGACCCCGCGGGGACTAATGAAAAACTGTTTTTT. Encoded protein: CATSGEPPGDPAGTNEKLFF.

The CDR3 DNA reads TGTGCCAGCAGCTCATTCAGGGAGGTCCCTTTCGGCTACACCTTC. Its protein product is CASSSFREVPFGYTF. This rearrangement joins TRBV11-1 to TRBJ1-2; D possibly corresponds to TRBD1 (5 bases). V shed 4 bases and J shed 8 bases, with 20 bases lying between them. Per the germline V gene, CDR1 is SGHAT and CDR2 is FQDESV (reference sequence). The CDR3 spans 15 residues.

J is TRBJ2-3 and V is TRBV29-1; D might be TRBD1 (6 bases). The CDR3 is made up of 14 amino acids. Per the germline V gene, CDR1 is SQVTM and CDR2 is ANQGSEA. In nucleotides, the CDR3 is TGCAGTGTAGGACCGGGACAACTCACAGATACGCAGTATTTT. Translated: CSVGPGQLTDTQYF.

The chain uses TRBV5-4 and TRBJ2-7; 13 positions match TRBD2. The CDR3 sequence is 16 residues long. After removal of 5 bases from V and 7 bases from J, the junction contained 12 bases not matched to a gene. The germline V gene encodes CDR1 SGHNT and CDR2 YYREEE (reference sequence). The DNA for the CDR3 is TGTGCCAGCAGGACCGGACTAGCGGGAGACTTGGAAGAGCAGTACTTC. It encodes CASRTGLAGDLEEQYF. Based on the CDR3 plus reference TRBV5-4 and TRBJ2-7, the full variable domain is ETGVTQSPTHLIKTRGQQVTLRCSSQSGHNTVSWYQQALGQGPQFIFQYYREEENGRGNFPPRFSGLQFPNYSSELNVNALELDDSALYLCASRTGLAGDLEEQYFGPGTRLTVT.

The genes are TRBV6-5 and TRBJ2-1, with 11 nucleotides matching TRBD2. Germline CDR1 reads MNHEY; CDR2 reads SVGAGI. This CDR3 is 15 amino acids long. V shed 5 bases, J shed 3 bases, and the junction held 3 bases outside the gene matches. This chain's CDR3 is CASSPTSGNYNEQFF. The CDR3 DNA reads TGTGCCAGCAGTCCGACTAGCGGGAACTACAATGAGCAGTTCTTC.

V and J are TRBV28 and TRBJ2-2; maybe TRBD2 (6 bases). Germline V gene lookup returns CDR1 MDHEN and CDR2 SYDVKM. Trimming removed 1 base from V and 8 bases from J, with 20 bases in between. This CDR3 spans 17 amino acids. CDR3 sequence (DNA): TGTGCCAGCAGTTTATACCGACTAGAAATCGTAATTGGGGAGCTGTTTTTT. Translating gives CASSLYRLEIVIGELFF.

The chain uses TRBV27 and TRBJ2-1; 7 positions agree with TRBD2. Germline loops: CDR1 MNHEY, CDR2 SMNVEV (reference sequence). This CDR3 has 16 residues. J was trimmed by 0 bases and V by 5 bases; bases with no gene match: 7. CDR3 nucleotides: TGTGCCAGCAGTAAAATAGCGGGCGTCTCCTACAATGAGCAGTTCTTC. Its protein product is CASSKIAGVSYNEQFF.

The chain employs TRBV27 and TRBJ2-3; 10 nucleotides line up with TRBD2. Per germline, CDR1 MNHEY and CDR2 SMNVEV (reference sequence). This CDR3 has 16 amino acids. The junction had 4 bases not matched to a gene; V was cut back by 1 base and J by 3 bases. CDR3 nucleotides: TGTGCCAGCAGTTTATGGAGCGGGAGGGCTACAGATACGCAGTATTTT. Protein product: CASSLWSGRATDTQYF.

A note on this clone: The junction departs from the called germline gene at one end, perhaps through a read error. CDR3 region: CASSQPQGANFGYTF. The CDR3 region has the DNA TGTGCCAGCAGCCAACCCCAGGGGGCTAACTTTGGCTACACCTTC. The V and J genes are TRBV4-2 and TRBJ1-2; 8 bases are a match to TRBD1. The germline gives CDR1 LGHNA, CDR2 YNFKEQ. This CDR3 has 15 amino acids.

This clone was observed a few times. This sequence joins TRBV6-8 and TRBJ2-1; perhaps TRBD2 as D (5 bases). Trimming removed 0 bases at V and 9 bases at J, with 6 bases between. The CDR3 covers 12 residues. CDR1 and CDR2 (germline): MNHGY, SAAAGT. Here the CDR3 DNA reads TGTGCCAGCAGTTACTCAGGGAGTGAGCAGTTCTTC. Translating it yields CASSYSGSEQFF.

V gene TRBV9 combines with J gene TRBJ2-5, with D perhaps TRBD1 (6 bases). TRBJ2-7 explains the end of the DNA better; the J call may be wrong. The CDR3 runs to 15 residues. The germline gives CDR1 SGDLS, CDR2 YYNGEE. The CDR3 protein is CASSPRQDLSYEQYF. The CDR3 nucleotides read TGTGCCAGCAGCCCCCGACAGGACTTATCCTACGAGCAGTACTTC.

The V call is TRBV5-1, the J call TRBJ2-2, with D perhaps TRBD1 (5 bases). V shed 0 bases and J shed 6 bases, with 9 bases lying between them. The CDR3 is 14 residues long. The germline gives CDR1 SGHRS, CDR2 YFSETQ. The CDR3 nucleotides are TGCGCCAGCAGCTTGGGGCTCAGGGCCGGGGAGCTGTTTTTT. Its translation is CASSLGLRAGELFF.

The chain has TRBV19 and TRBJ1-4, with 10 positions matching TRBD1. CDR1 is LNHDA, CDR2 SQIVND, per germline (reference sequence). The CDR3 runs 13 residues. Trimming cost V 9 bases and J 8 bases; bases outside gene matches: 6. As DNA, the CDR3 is TGTGCCAGCAGGACAGGGGGATCCGAAAAACTGTTTTTT. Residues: CASRTGGSEKLFF.

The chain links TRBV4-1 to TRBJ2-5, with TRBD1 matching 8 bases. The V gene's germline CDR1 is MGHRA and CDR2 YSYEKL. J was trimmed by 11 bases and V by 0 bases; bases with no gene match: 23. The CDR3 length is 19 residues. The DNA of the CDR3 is TGCGCCAGCAGCCAAGATCTCGGACAGGGACCTCGGGACGAACCGGAGCAGTACTTC. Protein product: CASSQDLGQGPRDEPEQYF.

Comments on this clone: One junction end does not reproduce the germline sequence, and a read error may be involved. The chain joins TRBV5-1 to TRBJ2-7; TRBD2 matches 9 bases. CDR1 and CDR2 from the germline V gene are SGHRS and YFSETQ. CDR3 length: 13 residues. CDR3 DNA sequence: TGCGCCAGCACGACTAGCGGTGGTGGAGAGCCGTACTTC. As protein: CASTTSGGGEPYF.

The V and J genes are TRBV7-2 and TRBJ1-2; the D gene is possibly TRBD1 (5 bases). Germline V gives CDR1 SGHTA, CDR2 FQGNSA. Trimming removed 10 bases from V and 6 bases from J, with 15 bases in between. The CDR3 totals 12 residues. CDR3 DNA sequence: TGTGCCATCCAGGCGGGGGTGGATGGCTACACCTTC. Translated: CAIQAGVDGYTF.

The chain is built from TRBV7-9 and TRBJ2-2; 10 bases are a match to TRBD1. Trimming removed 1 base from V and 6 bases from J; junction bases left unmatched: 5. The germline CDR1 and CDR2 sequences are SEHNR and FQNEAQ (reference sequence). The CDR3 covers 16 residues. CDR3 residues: CASSLGTGGRSGELFF. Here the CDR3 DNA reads TGTGCCAGCAGCTTAGGGACAGGGGGACGGTCCGGGGAGCTGTTTTTT.

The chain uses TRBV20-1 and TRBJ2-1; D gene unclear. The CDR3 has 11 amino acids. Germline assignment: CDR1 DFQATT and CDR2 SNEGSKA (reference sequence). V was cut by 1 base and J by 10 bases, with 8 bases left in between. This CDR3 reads CSARVGLEQFF. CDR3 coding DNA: TGCAGTGCTAGAGTTGGGCTCGAGCAGTTCTTC.

CDR3 sequence: CASRAWDRGDSYNSPLHF. In DNA, the CDR3 is TGTGCAAGTCGCGCTTGGGACAGGGGGGATTCCTATAATTCACCCCTCCACTTT. This rearrangement joins TRBV12-2 to TRBJ1-6; the DNA was not compared with TRBD1, the D call given in the table. TRBV12-2 is assigned pseudogene status. The CDR3 totals 18 residues.

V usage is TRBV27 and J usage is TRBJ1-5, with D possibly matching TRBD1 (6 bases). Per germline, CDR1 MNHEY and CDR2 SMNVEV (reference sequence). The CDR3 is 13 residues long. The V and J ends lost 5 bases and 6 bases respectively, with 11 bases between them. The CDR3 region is CASSLQGTQPQHF. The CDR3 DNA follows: TGTGCCAGCAGTCTACAGGGAACTCAGCCCCAGCATTTT.

The CDR3 nucleotides are TGTGCCAGCTGTCCTCACTTATTAGGCGGGAGGGCGGATACGCAGTATTTT. This sequence encodes CASCPHLLGGRADTQYF. V is TRBV27 and J is TRBJ2-3, with 9 positions matching TRBD2. The CDR3 runs to 17 residues. J was trimmed by 6 bases and V by 8 bases; bases with no gene match: 18. Per germline, CDR1 MNHEY and CDR2 SMNVEV (reference sequence).

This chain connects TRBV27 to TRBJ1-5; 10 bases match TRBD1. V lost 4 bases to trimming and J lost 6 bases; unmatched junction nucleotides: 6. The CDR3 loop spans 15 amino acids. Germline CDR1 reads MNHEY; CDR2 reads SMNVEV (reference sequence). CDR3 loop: CASSSTGTGAQPQHF. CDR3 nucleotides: TGTGCCAGCAGTTCGACCGGGACAGGGGCTCAGCCCCAGCATTTT.

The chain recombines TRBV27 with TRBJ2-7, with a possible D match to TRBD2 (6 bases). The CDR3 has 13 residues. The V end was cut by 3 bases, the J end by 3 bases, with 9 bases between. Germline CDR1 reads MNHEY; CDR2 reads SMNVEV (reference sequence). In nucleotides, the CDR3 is TGTGCCAGCAGTTTGACCGGGGGCTACGAGCAGTACTTC. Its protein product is CASSLTGGYEQYF.